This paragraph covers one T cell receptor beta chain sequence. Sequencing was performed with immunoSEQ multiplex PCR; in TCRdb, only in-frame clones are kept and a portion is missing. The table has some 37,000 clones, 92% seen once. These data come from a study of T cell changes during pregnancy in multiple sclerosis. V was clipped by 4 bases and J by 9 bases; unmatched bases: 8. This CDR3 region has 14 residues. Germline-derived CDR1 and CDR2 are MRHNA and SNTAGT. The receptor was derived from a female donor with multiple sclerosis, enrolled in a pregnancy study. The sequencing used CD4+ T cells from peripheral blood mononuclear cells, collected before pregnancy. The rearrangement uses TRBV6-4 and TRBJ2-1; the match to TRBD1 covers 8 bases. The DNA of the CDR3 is TGTGCCAGCAGTGTCAGGCAGGGGGCAAGTGAGCAGTTCTTC. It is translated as CASSVRQGASEQFF.